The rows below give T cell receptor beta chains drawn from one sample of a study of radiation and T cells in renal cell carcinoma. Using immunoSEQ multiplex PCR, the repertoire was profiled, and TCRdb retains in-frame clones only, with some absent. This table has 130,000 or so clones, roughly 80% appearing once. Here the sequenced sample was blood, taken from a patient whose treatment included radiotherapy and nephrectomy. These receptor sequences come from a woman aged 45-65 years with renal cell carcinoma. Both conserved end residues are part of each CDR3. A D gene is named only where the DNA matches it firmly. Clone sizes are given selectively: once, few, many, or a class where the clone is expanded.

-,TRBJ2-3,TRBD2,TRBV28,CATVERGGSDTQYF,TGTGCCACCGTAGAGCGGGGGGGCTCGGATACGCAGTATTTT
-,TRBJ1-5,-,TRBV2,CASSSGTLNQPQHF,TGTGCCAGCAGTTCCGGGACATTGAATCAGCCCCAGCATTTT
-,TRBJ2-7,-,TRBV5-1,CASSQMPSDHEQYF,TGCGCCAGCAGCCAGATGCCCTCTGACCACGAGCAGTACTTC
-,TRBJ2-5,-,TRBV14,CASSQPGDGETQYF,TGTGCCAGCAGCCAGCCGGGAGACGGGGAGACCCAGTACTTC
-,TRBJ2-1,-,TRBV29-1,CSVVRRLASNEQFF,TGCAGCGTTGTAAGGCGGCTCGCCTCCAATGAGCAGTTCTTC
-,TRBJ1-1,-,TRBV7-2,CASSLVVEPGETFF,TGTGCCAGCAGCTTAGTAGTAGAGCCGGGAGAAACTTTCTTT
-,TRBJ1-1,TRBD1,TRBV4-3,CASSLGTGGGFHTEAFF,TGCGCCAGCAGCCTCGGAACAGGGGGTGGTTTTCACACTGAAGCTTTCTTT
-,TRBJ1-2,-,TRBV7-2,CASSLGGDYGYTF,TGTGCCAGCAGCTTAGGGGGAGACTATGGCTACACCTTC
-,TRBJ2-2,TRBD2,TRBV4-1,CASSQDGLAGTGELFF,TGCGCCAGCAGCCAAGATGGACTAGCGGGCACCGGGGAGCTGTTTTTT
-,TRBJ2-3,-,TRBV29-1,CSVGSVSTDTQYF,TGCAGCGTGGGTAGCGTAAGCACAGATACGCAGTATTTT
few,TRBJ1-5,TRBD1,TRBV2,CASSDRDQPQHF,TGTGCCAGCTCGGACAGGGATCAGCCCCAGCATTTT
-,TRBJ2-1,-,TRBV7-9,CASSLIGSRDEQFF,TGTGCCAGCAGCTTAATCGGGAGTAGGGATGAGCAGTTCTTC
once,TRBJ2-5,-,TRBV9,CASSSTSMEMETQYF,TGTGCCAGCAGTAGTACTAGTATGGAAATGGAGACCCAGTACTTC
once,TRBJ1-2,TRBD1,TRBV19,CASSMQGAPRVDYGYTF,TGTGCCAGTAGTATGCAGGGGGCGCCGCGCGTGGACTATGGCTACACCTTC
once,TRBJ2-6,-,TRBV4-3,CASSQEARSSGANVLTF,TGCGCCAGCAGCCAAGAGGCCAGGTCCTCTGGGGCCAACGTCCTGACTTTC
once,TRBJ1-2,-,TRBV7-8,CASSLVSGSGYGYTF,TGTGCCAGCAGCTTAGTTAGCGGCAGCGGGTATGGCTACACCTTC
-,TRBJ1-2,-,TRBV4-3,CASSQDPSRADYGYTF,TGCGCCAGCAGCCAAGATCCTAGCAGGGCGGACTATGGCTACACCTTC
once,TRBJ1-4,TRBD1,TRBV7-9,CASSPQGAANEKLFF,TGTGCCAGCAGCCCCCAGGGGGCAGCTAATGAAAAACTGTTTTTT
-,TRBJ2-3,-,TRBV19,CASSSRGGRGTDTQYF,TGTGCCAGTAGTTCTCGAGGGGGGAGGGGGACAGATACGCAGTATTTT
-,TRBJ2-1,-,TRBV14,CASSQGWRSEQFF,TGTGCCAGCAGCCAAGGTTGGAGATCTGAGCAGTTCTTC
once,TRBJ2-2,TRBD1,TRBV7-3,CASSPQGQGYPGELFF,TGTGCCAGCAGCCCCCAGGGACAGGGGTACCCCGGGGAGCTGTTTTTT
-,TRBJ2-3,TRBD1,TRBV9,CASSVEGQGMSTDTQYF,TGTGCCAGCAGCGTAGAAGGACAGGGGATGAGCACAGATACGCAGTATTTT
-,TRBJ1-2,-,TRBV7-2,CASSLDGGFYGYTF,TGTGCCAGCAGCTTAGATGGGGGATTCTATGGCTACACCTTC
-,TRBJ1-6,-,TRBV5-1,CASSPETGSLADNSPLHF,TGCGCCAGCAGCCCGGAGACAGGATCCTTAGCGGATAATTCACCCCTCCACTTT
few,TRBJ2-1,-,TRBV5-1,CASSLGPGGDYEQFF,TGCGCCAGCAGCTTGGGGCCCGGAGGGGATTATGAGCAGTTCTTC
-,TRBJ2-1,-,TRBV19,CASTTRGYNEQFF,TGTGCCAGTACTACAAGGGGTTACAATGAGCAGTTCTTC
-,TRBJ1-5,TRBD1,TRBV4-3,CASSHSLGTASNQPQHF,TGCGCCAGCAGCCATTCTCTCGGGACAGCTTCTAATCAGCCCCAGCATTTT
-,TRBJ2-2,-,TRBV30,CAWSLSEGGELFF,TGTGCCTGGAGTTTGTCGGAAGGCGGGGAGCTGTTTTTT
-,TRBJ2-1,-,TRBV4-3,CASSQEAANEQFF,TGCGCCAGCAGCCAAGAGGCCGCGAATGAGCAGTTCTTC
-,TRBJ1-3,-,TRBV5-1,CASSLAQLSGNTIYF,TGCGCCAGCAGCTTGGCTCAGCTCTCTGGAAACACCATATATTTT
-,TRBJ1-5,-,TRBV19,CASSIGGQPQHF,TGTGCCAGTAGTATAGGGGGGCAGCCCCAGCATTTT
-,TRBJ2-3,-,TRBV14,CASSQGRRSTDTQYF,TGTGCCAGCAGCCAAGGCCGGAGAAGCACAGATACGCAGTATTTT
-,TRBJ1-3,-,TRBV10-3,CAISESPSSSGNTIYF,TGTGCCATCAGTGAGTCCCCGTCGAGCTCTGGAAACACCATATATTTT
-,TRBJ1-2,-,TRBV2,CASSEGFTGYGYTF,TGTGCCAGCAGTGAAGGCTTCACAGGCTATGGCTACACCTTC
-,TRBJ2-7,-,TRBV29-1,CSGNYAYEQYF,TGCAGCGGGAATTACGCCTACGAGCAGTACTTC
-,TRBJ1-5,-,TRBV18,CASSPVRNQPQHF,TGTGCCAGCTCACCTGTCCGCAATCAGCCCCAGCATTTT
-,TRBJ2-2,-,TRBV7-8,CASSLALAGSSISNTGELFF,TGTGCCAGCAGCTTAGCGCTGGCGGGCAGCTCTATTTCGAACACCGGGGAGCTGTTTTTT